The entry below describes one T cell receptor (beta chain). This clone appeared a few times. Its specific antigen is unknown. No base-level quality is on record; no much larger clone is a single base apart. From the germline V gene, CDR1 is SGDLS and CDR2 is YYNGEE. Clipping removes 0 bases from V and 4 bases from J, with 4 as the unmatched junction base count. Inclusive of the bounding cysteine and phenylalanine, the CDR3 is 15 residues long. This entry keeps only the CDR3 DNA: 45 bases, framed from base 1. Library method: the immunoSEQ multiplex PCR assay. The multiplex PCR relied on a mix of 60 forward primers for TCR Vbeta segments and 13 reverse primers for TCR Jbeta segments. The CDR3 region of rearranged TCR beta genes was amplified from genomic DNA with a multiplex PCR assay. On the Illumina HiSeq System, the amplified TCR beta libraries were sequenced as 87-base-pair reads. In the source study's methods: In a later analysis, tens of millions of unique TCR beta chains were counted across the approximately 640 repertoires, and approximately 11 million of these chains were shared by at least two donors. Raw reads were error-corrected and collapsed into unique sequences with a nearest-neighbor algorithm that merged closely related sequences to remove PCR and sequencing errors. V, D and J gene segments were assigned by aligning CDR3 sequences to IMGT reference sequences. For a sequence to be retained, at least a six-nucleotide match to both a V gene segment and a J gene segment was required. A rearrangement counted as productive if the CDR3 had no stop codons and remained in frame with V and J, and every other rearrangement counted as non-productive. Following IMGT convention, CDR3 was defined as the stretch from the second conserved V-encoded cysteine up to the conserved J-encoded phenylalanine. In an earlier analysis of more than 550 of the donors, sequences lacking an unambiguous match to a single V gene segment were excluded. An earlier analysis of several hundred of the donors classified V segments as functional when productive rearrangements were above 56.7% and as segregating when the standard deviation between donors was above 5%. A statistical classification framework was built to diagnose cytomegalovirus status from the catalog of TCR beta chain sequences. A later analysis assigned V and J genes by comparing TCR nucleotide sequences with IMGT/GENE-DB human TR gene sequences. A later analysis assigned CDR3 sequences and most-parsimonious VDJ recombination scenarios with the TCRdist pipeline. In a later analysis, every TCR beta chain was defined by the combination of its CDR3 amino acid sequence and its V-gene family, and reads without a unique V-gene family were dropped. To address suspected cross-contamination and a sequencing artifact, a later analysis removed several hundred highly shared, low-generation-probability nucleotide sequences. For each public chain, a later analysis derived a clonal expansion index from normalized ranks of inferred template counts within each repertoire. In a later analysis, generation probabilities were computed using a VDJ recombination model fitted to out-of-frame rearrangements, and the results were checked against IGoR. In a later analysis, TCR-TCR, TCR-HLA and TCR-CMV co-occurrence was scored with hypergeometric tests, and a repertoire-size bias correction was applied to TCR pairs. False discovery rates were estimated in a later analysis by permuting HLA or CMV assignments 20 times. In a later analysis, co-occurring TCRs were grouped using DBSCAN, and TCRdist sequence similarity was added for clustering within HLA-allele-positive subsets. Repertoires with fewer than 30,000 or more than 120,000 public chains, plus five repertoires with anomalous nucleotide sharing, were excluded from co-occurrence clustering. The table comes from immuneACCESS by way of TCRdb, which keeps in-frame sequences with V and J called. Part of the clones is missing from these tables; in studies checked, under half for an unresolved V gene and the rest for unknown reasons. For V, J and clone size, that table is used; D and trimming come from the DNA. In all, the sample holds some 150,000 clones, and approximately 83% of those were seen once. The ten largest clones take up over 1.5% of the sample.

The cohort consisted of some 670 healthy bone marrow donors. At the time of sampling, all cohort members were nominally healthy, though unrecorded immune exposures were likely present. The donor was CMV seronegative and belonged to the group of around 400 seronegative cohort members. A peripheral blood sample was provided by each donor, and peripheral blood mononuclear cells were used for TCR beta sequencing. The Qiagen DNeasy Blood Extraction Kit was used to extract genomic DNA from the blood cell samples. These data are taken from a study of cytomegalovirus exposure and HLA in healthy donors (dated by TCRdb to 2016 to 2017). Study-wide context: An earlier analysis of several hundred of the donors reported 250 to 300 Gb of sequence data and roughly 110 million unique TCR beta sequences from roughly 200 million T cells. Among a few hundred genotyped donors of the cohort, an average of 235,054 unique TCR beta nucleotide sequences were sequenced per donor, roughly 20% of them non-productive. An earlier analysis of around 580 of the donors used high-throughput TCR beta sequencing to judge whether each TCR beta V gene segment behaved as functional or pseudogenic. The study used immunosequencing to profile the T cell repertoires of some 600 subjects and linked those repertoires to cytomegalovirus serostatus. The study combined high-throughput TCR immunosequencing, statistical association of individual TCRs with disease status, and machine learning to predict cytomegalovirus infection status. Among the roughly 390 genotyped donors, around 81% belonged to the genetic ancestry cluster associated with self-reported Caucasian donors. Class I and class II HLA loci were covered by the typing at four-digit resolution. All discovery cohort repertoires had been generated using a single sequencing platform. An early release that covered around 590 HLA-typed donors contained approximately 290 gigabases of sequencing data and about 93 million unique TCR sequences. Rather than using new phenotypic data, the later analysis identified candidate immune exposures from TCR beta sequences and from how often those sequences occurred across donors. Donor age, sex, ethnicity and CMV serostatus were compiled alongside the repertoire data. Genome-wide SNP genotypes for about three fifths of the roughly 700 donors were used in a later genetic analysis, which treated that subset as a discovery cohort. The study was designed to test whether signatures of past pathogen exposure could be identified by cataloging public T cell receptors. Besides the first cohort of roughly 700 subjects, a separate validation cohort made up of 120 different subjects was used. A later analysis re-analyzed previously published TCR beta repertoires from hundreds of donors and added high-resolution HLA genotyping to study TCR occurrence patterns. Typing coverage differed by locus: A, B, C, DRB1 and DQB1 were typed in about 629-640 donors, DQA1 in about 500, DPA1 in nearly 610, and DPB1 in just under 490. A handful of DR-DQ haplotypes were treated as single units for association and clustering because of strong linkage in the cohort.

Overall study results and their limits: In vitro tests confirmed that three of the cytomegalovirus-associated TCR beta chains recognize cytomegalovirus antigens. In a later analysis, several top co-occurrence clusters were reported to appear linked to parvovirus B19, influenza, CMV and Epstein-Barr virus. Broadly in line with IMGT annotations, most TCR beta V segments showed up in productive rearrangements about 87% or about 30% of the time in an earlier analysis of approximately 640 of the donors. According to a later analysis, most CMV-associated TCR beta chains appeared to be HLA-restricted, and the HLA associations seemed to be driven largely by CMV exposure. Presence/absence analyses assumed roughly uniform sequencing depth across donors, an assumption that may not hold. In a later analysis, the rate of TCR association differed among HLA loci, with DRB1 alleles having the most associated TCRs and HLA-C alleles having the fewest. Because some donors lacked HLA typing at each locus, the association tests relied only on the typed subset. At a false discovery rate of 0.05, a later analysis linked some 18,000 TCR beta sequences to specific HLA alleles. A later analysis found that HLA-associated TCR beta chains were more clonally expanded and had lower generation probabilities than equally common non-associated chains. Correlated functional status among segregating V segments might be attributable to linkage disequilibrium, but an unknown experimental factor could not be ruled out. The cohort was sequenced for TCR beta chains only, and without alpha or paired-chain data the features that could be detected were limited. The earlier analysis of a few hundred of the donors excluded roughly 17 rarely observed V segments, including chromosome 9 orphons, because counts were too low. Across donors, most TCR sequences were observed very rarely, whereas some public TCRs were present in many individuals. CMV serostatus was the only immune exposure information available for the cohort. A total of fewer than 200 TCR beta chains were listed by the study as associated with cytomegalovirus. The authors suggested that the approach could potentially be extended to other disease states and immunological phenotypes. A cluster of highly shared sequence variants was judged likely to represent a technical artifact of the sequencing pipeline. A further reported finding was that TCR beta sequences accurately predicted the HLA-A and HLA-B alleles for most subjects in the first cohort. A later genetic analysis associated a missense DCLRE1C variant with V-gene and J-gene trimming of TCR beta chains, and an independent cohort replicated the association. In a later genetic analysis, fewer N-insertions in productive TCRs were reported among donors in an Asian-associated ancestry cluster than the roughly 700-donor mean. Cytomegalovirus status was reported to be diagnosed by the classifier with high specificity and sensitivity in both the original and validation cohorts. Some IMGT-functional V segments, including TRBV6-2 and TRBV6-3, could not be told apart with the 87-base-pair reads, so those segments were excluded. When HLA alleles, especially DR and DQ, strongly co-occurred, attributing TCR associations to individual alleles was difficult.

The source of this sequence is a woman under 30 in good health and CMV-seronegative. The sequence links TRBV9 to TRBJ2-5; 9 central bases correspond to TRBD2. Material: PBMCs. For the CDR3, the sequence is CASSVEETSGETQYF. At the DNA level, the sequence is TGTGCCAGCAGCGTAGAGGAGACTAGCGGAGAGACCCAGTACTTC.